Sequencing of this T cell receptor beta chain was carried out in a study of blood T cell repertoires in COVID-19. Study context: The cDNA or gDNA used as material had been derived from T cells, B-cell-depleted T cells, or PBMCs.

In the original workflow: The authors estimated nucleated cell counts from reference gene primer amplification. Method: immunoSEQ multiplex PCR; TCRdb's copy keeps in-frame clones and lacks some. The V and J calls and clone size were taken over from that table, and D and trimming were inferred from the DNA. The sample holds 100,000 to 150,000 clones, around 89% seen once. The V end lost 5 bases, the J end lost 15 bases, and 11 bases lay between the germline ends. CDR1 and CDR2 (germline): KGHSH, LQKENI. This CDR3 is 11 amino acids long. The chain recombines TRBV18 with TRBJ1-6; possibly TRBD1 for D (6 bases). Sequencing was done on a sample of peripheral blood. The TCR comes from a human donor in a cohort sampled during active COVID-19. CDR3 loop: CASSDGTILHF. The CDR3 region has the DNA TGTGCCAGCTCAGACGGGACAATCCTCCACTTT.